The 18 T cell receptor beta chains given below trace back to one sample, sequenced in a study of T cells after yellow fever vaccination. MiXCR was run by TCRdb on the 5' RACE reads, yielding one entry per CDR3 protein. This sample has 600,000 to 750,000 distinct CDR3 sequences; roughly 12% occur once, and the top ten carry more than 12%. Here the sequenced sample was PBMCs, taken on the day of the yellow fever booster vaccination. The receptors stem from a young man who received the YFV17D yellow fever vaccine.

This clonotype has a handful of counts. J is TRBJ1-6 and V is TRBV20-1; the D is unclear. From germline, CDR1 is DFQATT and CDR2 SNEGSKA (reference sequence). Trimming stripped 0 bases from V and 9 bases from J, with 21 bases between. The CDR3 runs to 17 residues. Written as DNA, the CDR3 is TGCAGTGCTAGAGATCCGCTTGTCACAGAAAGAGGTTCACCCCTCCACTTT. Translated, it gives CSARDPLVTERGSPLHF.

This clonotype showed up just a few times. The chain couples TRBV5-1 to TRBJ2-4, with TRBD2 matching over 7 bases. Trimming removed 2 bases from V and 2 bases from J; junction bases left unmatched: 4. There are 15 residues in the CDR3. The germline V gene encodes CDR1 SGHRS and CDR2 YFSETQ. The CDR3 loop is CASSLTSASKNIQYF. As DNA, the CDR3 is TGCGCCAGCAGCTTAACTAGCGCCTCCAAAAACATTCAGTACTTC.

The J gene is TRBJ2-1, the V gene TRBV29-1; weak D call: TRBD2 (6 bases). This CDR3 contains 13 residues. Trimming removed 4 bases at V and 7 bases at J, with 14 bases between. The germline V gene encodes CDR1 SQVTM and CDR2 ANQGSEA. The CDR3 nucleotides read TGCAGCGTTGTTCGGGAGCTATGGAATGAGCAGTTCTTC. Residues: CSVVRELWNEQFF.

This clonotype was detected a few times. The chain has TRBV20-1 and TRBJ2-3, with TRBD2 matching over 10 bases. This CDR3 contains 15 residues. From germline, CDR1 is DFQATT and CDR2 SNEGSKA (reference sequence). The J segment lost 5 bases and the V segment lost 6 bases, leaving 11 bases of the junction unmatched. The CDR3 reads CSAAPASGSVDTQYF. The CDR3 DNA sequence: TGCAGTGCCGCCCCGGCTAGCGGGAGTGTAGATACGCAGTATTTT.

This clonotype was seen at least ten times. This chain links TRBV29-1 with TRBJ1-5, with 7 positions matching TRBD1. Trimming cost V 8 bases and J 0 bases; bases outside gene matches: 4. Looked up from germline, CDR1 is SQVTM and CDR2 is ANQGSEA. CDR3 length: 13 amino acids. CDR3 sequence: CSIGQDSNQPQHF. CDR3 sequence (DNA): TGCAGCATCGGACAGGATAGCAATCAGCCCCAGCATTTT.

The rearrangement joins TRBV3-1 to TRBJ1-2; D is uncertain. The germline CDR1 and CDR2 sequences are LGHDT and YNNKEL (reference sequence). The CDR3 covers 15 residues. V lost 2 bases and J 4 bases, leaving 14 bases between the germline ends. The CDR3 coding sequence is TGTGCCAGCAGCCAATTTCTTAGGGCTACCTATGGCTACACCTTC. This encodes CASSQFLRATYGYTF.

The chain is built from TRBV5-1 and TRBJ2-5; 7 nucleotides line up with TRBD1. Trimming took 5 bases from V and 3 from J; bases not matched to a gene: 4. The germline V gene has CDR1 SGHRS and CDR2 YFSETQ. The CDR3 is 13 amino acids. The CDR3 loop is CASRPDREETQYF. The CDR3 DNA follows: TGCGCCAGCAGACCTGACAGGGAAGAGACCCAGTACTTC. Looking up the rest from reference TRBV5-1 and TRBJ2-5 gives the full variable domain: KAGVTQTPRYLIKTRGQQVTLSCSPISGHRSVSWYQQTPGQGLQFLFEYFSETQRNKGNFPGRFSGRQFSNSRSEMNVSTLELGDSALYLCASRPDREETQYFGPGTRLLVL.

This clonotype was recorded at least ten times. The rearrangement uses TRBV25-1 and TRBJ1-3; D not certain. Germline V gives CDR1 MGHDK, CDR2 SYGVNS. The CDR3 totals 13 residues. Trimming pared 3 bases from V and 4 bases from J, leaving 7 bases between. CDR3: CASSDGRGNTIYF. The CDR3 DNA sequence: TGTGCCAGCAGTGACGGCAGGGGAAACACCATATATTTT.

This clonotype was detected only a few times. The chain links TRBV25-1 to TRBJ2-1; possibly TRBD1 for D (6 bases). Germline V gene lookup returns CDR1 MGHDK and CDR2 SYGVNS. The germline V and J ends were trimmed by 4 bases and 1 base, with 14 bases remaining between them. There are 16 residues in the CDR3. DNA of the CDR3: TGTGCCAGCAGTGGTCTGGGGACACCATCCTACAATGAGCAGTTCTTC. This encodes CASSGLGTPSYNEQFF.

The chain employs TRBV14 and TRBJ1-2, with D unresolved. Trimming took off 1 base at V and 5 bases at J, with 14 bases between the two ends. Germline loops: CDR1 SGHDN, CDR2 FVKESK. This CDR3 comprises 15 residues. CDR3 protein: CASSQVGLSGYGYTF. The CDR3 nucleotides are TGTGCCAGCAGCCAAGTAGGACTCTCGGGGTATGGCTACACCTTC.

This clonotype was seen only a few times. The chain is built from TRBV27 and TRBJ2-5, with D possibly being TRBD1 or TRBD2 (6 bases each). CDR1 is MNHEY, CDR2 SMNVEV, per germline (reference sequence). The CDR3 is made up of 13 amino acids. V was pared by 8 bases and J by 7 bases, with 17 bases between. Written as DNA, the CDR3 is TGTGCCAGCGGGGGGCAAGGTAGTCTGACCCAGTACTTC. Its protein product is CASGGQGSLTQYF.

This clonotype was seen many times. CDR3: CASSAKYLAGGYEQYF. The CDR3 nucleotides read TGCGCCAGCAGCGCGAAATATCTAGCGGGAGGCTACGAGCAGTACTTC. The rearrangement uses TRBV5-1 and TRBJ2-7, with TRBD2 identical over 11 bases. Germline V gene data show CDR1 as SGHRS and CDR2 as YFSETQ. The V segment lost 4 bases and the J segment 3 bases; nucleotides outside the gene matches: 9. There are 16 residues in the CDR3.

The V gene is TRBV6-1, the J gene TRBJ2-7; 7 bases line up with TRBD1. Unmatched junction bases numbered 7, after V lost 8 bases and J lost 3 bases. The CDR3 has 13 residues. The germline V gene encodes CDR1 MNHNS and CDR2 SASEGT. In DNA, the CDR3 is TGTGCCAGCCGAGGGCAGGGGGACTACGAGCAGTACTTC. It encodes CASRGQGDYEQYF.

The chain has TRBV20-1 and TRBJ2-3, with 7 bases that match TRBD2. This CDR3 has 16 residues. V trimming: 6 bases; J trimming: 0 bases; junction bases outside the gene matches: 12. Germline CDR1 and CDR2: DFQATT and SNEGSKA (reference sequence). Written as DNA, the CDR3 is TGCAGTGCCTATTATAGCGGGTGGTCTAGCACAGATACGCAGTATTTT. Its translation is CSAYYSGWSSTDTQYF.

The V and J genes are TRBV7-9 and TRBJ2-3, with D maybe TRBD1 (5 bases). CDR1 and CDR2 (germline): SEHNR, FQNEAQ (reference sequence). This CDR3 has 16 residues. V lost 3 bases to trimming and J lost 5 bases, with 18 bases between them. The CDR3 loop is CASSLLVSRGGDTQYF. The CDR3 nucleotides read TGTGCCAGCAGCTTGCTTGTTTCAAGGGGCGGAGATACGCAGTATTTT.

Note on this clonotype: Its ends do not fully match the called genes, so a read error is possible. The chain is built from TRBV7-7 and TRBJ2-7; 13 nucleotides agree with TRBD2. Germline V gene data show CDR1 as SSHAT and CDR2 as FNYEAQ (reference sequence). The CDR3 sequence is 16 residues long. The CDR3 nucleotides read TGTGCTAGCAGCGGCCGGACTAGCGGGGGACTCTACGAGCAGTACTTC. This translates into CASSGRTSGGLYEQYF.

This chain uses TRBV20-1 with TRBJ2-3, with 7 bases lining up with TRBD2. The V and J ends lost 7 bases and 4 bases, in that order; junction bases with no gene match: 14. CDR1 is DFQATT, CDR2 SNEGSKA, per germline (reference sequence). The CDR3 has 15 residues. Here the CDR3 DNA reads TGCAGTGGTGATGGGGGGGTCCCCCCGGCAGATACGCAGTATTTT. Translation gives CSGDGGVPPADTQYF.

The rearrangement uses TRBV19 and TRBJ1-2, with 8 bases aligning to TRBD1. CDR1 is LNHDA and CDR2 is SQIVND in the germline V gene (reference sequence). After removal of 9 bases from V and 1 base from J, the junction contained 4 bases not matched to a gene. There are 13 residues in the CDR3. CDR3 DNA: TGTGCCAGCCTGGACAGGGATAACTATGGCTACACCTTC. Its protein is CASLDRDNYGYTF.